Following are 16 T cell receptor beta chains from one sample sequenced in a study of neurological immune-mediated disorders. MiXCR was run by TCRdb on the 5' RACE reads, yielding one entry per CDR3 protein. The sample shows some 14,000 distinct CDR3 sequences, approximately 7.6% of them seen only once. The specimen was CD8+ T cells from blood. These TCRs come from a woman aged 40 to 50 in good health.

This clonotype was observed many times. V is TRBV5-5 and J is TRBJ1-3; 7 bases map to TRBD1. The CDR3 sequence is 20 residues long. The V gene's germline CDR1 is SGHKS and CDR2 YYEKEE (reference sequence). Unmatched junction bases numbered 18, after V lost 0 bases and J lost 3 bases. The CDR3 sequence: CASSLEWSHKTGSGGNTIYF. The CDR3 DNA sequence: TGTGCCAGCAGCTTGGAATGGTCGCACAAGACAGGGAGCGGTGGAAACACCATATATTTT.

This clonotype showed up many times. The CDR3 here is CASSLTGGWSYEQYF. CDR3 coding DNA: TGCGCCAGCAGCTTGACCGGGGGTTGGTCCTACGAGCAGTACTTC. V usage is TRBV5-1 and J usage is TRBJ2-7, with a weak D call TRBD2 (6 bases). Germline values: CDR1 SGHRS, CDR2 YFSETQ. Trimming cost V 1 base and J 1 base, with 12 bases left between them. The CDR3 is made up of 15 amino acids.

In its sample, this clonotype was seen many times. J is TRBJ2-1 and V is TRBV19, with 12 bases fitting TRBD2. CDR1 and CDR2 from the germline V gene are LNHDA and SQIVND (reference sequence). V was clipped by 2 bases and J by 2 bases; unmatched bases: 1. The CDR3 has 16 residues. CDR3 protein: CASSIRTSGAYNEQFF. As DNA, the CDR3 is TGTGCCAGTAGTATAAGGACTAGCGGGGCCTACAATGAGCAGTTCTTC.

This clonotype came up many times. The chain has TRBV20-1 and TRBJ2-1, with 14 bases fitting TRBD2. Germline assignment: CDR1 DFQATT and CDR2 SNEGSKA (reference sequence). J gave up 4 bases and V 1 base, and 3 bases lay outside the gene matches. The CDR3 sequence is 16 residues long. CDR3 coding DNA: TGCAGTGCTAGAGGCGGACTAGCGGGAGGATACAATGAGCAGTTCTTC. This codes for CSARGGLAGGYNEQFF.

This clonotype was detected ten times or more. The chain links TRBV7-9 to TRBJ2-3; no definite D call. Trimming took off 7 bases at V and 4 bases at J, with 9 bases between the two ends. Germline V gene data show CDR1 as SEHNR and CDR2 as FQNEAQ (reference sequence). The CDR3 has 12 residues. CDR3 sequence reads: CASKSPPDTQYF. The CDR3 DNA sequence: TGTGCCAGCAAGTCCCCCCCAGATACGCAGTATTTT.

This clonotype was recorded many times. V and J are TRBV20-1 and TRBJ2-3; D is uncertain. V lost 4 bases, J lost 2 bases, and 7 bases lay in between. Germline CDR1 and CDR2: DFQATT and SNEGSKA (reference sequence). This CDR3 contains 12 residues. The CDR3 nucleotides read TGCAGTGCTAACGTGGACACAGATACGCAGTATTTT. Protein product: CSANVDTDTQYF.

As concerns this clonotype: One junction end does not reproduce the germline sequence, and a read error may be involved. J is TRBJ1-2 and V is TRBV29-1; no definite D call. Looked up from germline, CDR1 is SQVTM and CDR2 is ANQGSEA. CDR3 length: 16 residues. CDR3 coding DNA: TGCAGTGTTGAAGTCGCTCTCGGGCTAGTTCAATATGGCTACACCTTC. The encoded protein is CSVEVALGLVQYGYTF.

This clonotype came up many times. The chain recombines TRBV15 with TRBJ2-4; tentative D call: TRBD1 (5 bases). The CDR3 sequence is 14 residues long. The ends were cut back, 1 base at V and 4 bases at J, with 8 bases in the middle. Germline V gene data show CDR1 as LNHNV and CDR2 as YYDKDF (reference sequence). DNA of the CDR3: TGTGCCACCAGCAGAGGACAGAAGAAAAACATTCAGTACTTC. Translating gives CATSRGQKKNIQYF.

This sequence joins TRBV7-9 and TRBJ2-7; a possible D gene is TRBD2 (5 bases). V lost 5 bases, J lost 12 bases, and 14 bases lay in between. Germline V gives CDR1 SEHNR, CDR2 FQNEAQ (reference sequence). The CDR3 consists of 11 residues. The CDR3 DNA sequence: TGTGCCAGCAGCGTGACCGGGATCTCGTACTTC. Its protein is CASSVTGISYF.

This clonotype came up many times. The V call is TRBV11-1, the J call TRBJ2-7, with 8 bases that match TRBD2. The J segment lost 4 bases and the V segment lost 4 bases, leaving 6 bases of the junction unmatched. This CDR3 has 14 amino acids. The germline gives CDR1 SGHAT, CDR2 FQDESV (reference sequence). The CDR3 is CASSSSGPFYEQYF. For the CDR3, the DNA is TGTGCCAGCAGCTCTAGCGGGCCCTTTTACGAGCAGTACTTC.

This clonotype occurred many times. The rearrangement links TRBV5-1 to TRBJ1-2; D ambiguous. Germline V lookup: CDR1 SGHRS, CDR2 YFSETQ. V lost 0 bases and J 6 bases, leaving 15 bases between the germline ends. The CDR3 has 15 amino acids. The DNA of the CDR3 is TGCGCCAGCAGCTTGGGAGCCCTCACCGCCCATGGCTACACCTTC. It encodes CASSLGALTAHGYTF.

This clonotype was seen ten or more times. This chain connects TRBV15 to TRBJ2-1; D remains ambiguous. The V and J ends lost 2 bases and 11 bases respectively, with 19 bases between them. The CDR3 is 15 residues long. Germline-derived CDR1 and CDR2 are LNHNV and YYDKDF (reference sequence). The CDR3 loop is CATSRPSLLRPKQFF. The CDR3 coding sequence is TGTGCCACCAGCAGACCCTCCCTCCTGAGGCCTAAGCAGTTCTTC.

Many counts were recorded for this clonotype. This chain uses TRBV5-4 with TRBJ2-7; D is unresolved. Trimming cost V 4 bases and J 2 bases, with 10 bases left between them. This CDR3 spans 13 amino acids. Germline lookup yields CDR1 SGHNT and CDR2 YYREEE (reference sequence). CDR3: CASSVGSAYEQYF. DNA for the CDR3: TGTGCCAGCAGCGTCGGATCCGCCTACGAGCAGTACTTC.

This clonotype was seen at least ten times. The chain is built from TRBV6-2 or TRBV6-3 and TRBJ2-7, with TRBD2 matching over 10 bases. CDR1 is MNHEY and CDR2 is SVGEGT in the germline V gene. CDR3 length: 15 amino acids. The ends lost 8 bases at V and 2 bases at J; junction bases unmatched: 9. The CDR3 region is CASDDLAGGTYEQYF. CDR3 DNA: TGTGCCAGCGATGACTTAGCGGGAGGAACCTACGAGCAGTACTTC.

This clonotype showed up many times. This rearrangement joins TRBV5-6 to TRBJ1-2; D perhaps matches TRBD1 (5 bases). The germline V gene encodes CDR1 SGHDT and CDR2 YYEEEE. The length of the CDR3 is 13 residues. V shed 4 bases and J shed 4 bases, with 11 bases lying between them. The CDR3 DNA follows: TGTGCCAGCAGCCACCTCGGGGGCTATGGCTACACCTTC. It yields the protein CASSHLGGYGYTF.

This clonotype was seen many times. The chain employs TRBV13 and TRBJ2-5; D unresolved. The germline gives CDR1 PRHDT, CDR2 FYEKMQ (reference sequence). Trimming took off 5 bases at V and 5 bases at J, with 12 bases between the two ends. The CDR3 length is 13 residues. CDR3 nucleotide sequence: TGTGCCAGCAGCCCAGAGGTTGGGGAGACCCAGTACTTC. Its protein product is CASSPEVGETQYF.